This section outlines one TCR beta chain sequence together with its context. Antigen specificity is unknown. MiXCR was run by TCRdb on the reads, yielding one entry per CDR3 protein. The sample yields some 400,000 distinct CDR3 sequences, about a sixth seen once. These data come from a study of T cell repertoires in cytomegalovirus infection. Study background: Matching HLA type and CMV infection were both indicated by public TCR beta signatures. Study-level points and caveats: CMV carriers with the relevant HLA were identified by cumulative public TCR beta family frequency. HLA-C-restricted TCR beta clonotypes specific for CMV led the ex vivo response.

V lost 5 bases to trimming and J lost 13 bases; unmatched junction nucleotides: 5. The CDR3 is 12 amino acids. The material sequenced was PBMCs. The TCR originated in a human donor in good health (CMV status not recorded). Some clones in this sample may be carry-over from other donors' samples. The chain uses TRBV12-3 or TRBV12-4 and TRBJ1-6, with 7 bases matching TRBD1. The CDR3 region is CASSIGQAPLHF. The CDR3 bases are TGTGCCAGCAGTATAGGACAGGCTCCCCTCCACTTT.